This T cell receptor (beta chain) was observed in a study of CD8 T cells in Susac syndrome. Negative isolation was used for CD8+ and CD4+ T cells and FACS enrichment for TEMRA cells. V lost 4 bases and J lost 5, with 11 bases in between. The CDR3 runs to 13 residues. Germline V gene data show CDR1 as SGHRS and CDR2 as YFSETQ. Random hexamers served to reverse transcribe roughly 0.5 to 1 ug RNA. MiXCR, applied by TCRdb to the immunoSEQ multiplex PCR reads, yields one record per CDR3 protein. Of around 300,000 distinct CDR3 sequences listed, 89% are singletons. The V and J genes are TRBV5-1 and TRBJ2-3; D unclear. The sequence derives from a human donor with multiple sclerosis. Input material: CD8+ T cells from PBMCs. This CDR3 reads CASSPSLLDTQYF. CDR3 sequence (DNA): TGCGCCAGCAGCCCATCCCTTTTAGATACGCAGTATTTT.